The table lists the clone carrying this TCR beta chain with a few counts. Its antigen is not known. The data derive from a study of T cell repertoires in cytomegalovirus infection. Background on the study: Public TCR beta signatures marked donors with CMV infection and the matching HLA. Findings and limits, study-wide: The response measured ex vivo was dominated by TCR beta clonotypes (HLA-C-restricted and CMV-specific).

From the reads, TCRdb called clonotypes with MiXCR, one entry per CDR3 protein. The repertoire consists of approximately 70,000 distinct CDR3 sequences, with 20% occurring once and the leading ten covering roughly 62%. This receptor was obtained from a human donor in good health (CMV status not recorded). Some clones in this sample may be carry-over from other donors' samples. Sequences were derived from CD8+ T cells from cultured PBMCs, sampled from culture after CMV antigen stimulation.

The CDR3 reads CASSLAVTGGLNEQFF. Here the CDR3 DNA reads TGTGCCAGCAGCTTAGCGGTGACAGGAGGGTTGAATGAGCAGTTCTTC. V and J are TRBV7-9 and TRBJ2-1; D tentatively fits TRBD1 or TRBD2 (6 bases each). This CDR3 is 16 amino acids long. Deletions cut 0 bases from V and 7 bases from J, with 16 bases between. CDR1 and CDR2 from the germline V gene are SEHNR and FQNEAQ (reference sequence).